These T cell receptor beta chains were read from a single sample in a study of beta chain features in type 1 diabetes. Repertoires were generated with immunoSEQ multiplex PCR, while TCRdb's copy carries only in-frame clones and drops some. The sample consists of roughly 610,000 clones, roughly 15% of them appearing once. Sequenced material: naive CD4+ T cells from blood. These TCRs come from a man aged 18 to 29 in good health. Each CDR3 is given with its conserved first and last residue. The D gene is left open where the match is weak. Rows give clone size only sometimes, using once, few, many, or a class for an expanded clone.

clone_size: few; d_call: TRBD1; v_call: TRBV28; j_call: TRBJ1-6; cdr3_nt: TGTGCCAGCAGTCCACCAGGGGGCTCCTATAATTCACCCCTCCACTTT; cdr3_aa: CASSPPGGSYNSPLHF
clone_size: few; d_call: TRBD1; v_call: TRBV4-2; j_call: TRBJ2-5; cdr3_nt: TGTGCCAGCAGCCAGGAATTGACAGGGGTAAAGACCCAGTACTTC; cdr3_aa: CASSQELTGVKTQYF
clone_size: few; d_call: TRBD2; v_call: TRBV7-9; j_call: TRBJ2-4; cdr3_nt: TGTGCCAGCAGCTTAGCGGATCAGCGGGAGGAGGTCAAAAACATTCAGTACTTC; cdr3_aa: CASSLADQREEVKNIQYF
clone_size: few; d_call: -; v_call: TRBV10-3; j_call: TRBJ1-1; cdr3_nt: TGTGCCATCAGTCAAGGGATTTTGAACACTGAAGCTTTCTTT; cdr3_aa: CAISQGILNTEAFF
clone_size: few; d_call: -; v_call: TRBV5-1; j_call: TRBJ2-5; cdr3_nt: TGCGCCAGCAGCTTGGAGGGTAGACAAGAGACCCAGTACTTC; cdr3_aa: CASSLEGRQETQYF
clone_size: few; d_call: -; v_call: TRBV7-3; j_call: TRBJ2-2; cdr3_nt: TGTGCCAGCAGCCCGAACACCGGGGAGCTGTTTTTT; cdr3_aa: CASSPNTGELFF
clone_size: -; d_call: -; v_call: TRBV6-5; j_call: TRBJ2-1; cdr3_nt: TGTGCCAGCAGTTCGATCATGAGGGAGCAGTTCTTC; cdr3_aa: CASSSIMREQFF
clone_size: -; d_call: -; v_call: TRBV5-4; j_call: TRBJ2-2; cdr3_nt: TGTGCCAGCAGCCAAGGGGGGTATAACACCGGGGAGCTGTTTTTT; cdr3_aa: CASSQGGYNTGELFF
clone_size: -; d_call: -; v_call: TRBV7-9; j_call: TRBJ2-5; cdr3_nt: TGTGCCAGCAGCTATGGGGCTTGGGAGACCCAGTACTTC; cdr3_aa: CASSYGAWETQYF
clone_size: -; d_call: -; v_call: TRBV7-2; j_call: TRBJ1-1; cdr3_nt: TGTGCCAGCAGCTTAGCGTTCAGGACCACTGAAGCTTTCTTT; cdr3_aa: CASSLAFRTTEAFF
clone_size: -; d_call: TRBD2; v_call: TRBV7-2; j_call: TRBJ2-1; cdr3_nt: TGTGCCAGCAGCTTAGTAGCGGGTATCCCGGGTGAGCAGTTCTTC; cdr3_aa: CASSLVAGIPGEQFF
clone_size: -; d_call: TRBD1; v_call: TRBV4-3; j_call: TRBJ2-2; cdr3_nt: TGCGCCAGCAGCCAGGGACAGCTAACCGGGGAGCTGTTTTTT; cdr3_aa: CASSQGQLTGELFF
clone_size: -; d_call: TRBD2; v_call: TRBV4-1; j_call: TRBJ2-1; cdr3_nt: TGCGCCAGCACTGATGTGCCCGGGACTAGGCGATACAATGAGCAGTTCTTC; cdr3_aa: CASTDVPGTRRYNEQFF
clone_size: -; d_call: TRBD1; v_call: TRBV10-3; j_call: TRBJ1-1; cdr3_nt: TGTGCCATCAGGGCTGGACAGGGGGAGAATACTGAAGCTTTCTTT; cdr3_aa: CAIRAGQGENTEAFF
clone_size: -; d_call: TRBD2; v_call: TRBV15; j_call: TRBJ2-3; cdr3_nt: TGTGCCACCAGCAGAAAACCAACTAGCGCAACAGACACAGATACGCAGTATTTT; cdr3_aa: CATSRKPTSATDTDTQYF
clone_size: few; d_call: -; v_call: TRBV5-1; j_call: TRBJ2-3; cdr3_nt: TGCGCCAGCAGCTCCGTGGCGGGCACAGATACGCAGTATTTT; cdr3_aa: CASSSVAGTDTQYF
clone_size: -; d_call: -; v_call: TRBV7-2; j_call: TRBJ1-1; cdr3_nt: TGCGCCAGCAGCTTAGATTCGGGCTCTGAAGCTTTCTTT; cdr3_aa: CASSLDSGSEAFF
clone_size: -; d_call: -; v_call: TRBV6-5; j_call: TRBJ1-1; cdr3_nt: TGTGCCAGCACCAACTCGGGGGGCGCGGCGTTCTTT; cdr3_aa: CASTNSGGAAFF
clone_size: few; d_call: -; v_call: TRBV5-1; j_call: TRBJ1-2; cdr3_nt: TGCGCCAGCAGCGCCGGACAGATTAACTATGGCTACACCTTC; cdr3_aa: CASSAGQINYGYTF
clone_size: few; d_call: TRBD1; v_call: TRBV5-1; j_call: TRBJ1-4; cdr3_nt: TGCGCCAGCAGCTTGGGGACAGGGGCGGGAGCAACTAATGAAAAACTGTTTTTT; cdr3_aa: CASSLGTGAGATNEKLFF
clone_size: few; d_call: -; v_call: TRBV29-1; j_call: TRBJ1-3; cdr3_nt: TGCATCCCGGAGGGGGGAGCGTCTGGAAACACCATATATTTT; cdr3_aa: CIPEGGASGNTIYF
clone_size: -; d_call: TRBD1; v_call: TRBV5-1; j_call: TRBJ1-1; cdr3_nt: TGCGCCAGCAGCCGGGGACAGTCTAGGCGGGATGCCATGAACACTGAAGCTTTCTTT; cdr3_aa: CASSRGQSRRDAMNTEAFF
clone_size: -; d_call: -; v_call: TRBV9; j_call: TRBJ2-2; cdr3_nt: TGTGCCAGCAGCGTACGAGCGGTATTGACCGGGGAGCTGTTTTTT; cdr3_aa: CASSVRAVLTGELFF
clone_size: -; d_call: TRBD1; v_call: TRBV6-4; j_call: TRBJ1-5; cdr3_nt: TGTGCCAGCGGCCTCCTTGTCGGGACAGATCATAGCAATCAGCCCCAGCATTTT; cdr3_aa: CASGLLVGTDHSNQPQHF
clone_size: few; d_call: TRBD1; v_call: TRBV28; j_call: TRBJ1-2; cdr3_nt: TGTGCCAGCAGTGTTACAGGGGATAACTATGGCTACACCTTC; cdr3_aa: CASSVTGDNYGYTF
clone_size: few; d_call: -; v_call: TRBV7-3; j_call: TRBJ1-5; cdr3_nt: TGTGCCAGCAGCCGGCGGGTGTCCGGGGAGGCCCAGCATTTT; cdr3_aa: CASSRRVSGEAQHF
clone_size: -; d_call: -; v_call: TRBV10-3; j_call: TRBJ2-4; cdr3_nt: TGTGCCATCAGTGAGTCGATTGTTCCTCGGACAGTAGCCAAAAACATTCAGTACTTC; cdr3_aa: CAISESIVPRTVAKNIQYF
clone_size: -; d_call: -; v_call: TRBV7-9; j_call: TRBJ1-5; cdr3_nt: TGTGCCAGCAGCTTGGGGGACGGCAATCAGCCCCAGCATTTT; cdr3_aa: CASSLGDGNQPQHF
clone_size: few; d_call: -; v_call: TRBV15; j_call: TRBJ1-2; cdr3_nt: TGTGCCACCAGCAGAGATCCGGGGAGGTATGGCTACACCTTC; cdr3_aa: CATSRDPGRYGYTF
clone_size: few; d_call: -; v_call: TRBV7-2; j_call: TRBJ2-5; cdr3_nt: TGTGCCAGCAGCGTAGGTCTTGGCGGCCCCTCGTACCAAGAGACCCAGTACTTC; cdr3_aa: CASSVGLGGPSYQETQYF
clone_size: few; d_call: -; v_call: TRBV28; j_call: TRBJ2-4; cdr3_nt: TGTGCCAGCAGTTTATTTACAGGAGCCCTAGCCAAAAACATTCAGTACTTC; cdr3_aa: CASSLFTGALAKNIQYF
clone_size: -; d_call: -; v_call: TRBV28; j_call: TRBJ2-7; cdr3_nt: TGTGCCAGCCAGACGGGAGCCCAATACGAGCAGTACTTC; cdr3_aa: CASQTGAQYEQYF
clone_size: few; d_call: -; v_call: TRBV5-1; j_call: TRBJ1-4; cdr3_nt: TGCGCCAGCAGTTCCCGGGCAACTAATGAAAAACTGTTTTTT; cdr3_aa: CASSSRATNEKLFF
clone_size: -; d_call: TRBD1; v_call: TRBV13; j_call: TRBJ1-2; cdr3_nt: TGTGCCAGCAGCTTTCCCGACAGGGTGGGATATGGCTACACCTTC; cdr3_aa: CASSFPDRVGYGYTF
clone_size: few; d_call: -; v_call: TRBV5-5; j_call: TRBJ1-5; cdr3_nt: TGTGCCAGCAGCGGAGGGTGGGGGGCTGAGCAGCCCCAGCATTTT; cdr3_aa: CASSGGWGAEQPQHF
clone_size: few; d_call: -; v_call: TRBV28; j_call: TRBJ1-2; cdr3_nt: TGTGCCAGCAGTCGCCTTTTCTATGGCTACACCTTC; cdr3_aa: CASSRLFYGYTF